These 2 T cell receptor beta chains were all obtained from the same sample, sequenced in a study of early T cells in non-severe SARS-CoV-2 infection. TCRdb reprocessed the 5' RACE reads via MiXCR and lists one record per CDR3 protein. Of 85,000 to 95,000 distinct CDR3 sequences listed, around 15% are singletons. The sequencing sample was made of whole blood. All receptors come from an adult who was a healthcare worker with PCR-confirmed SARS-CoV-2 infection or an uninfected control (not recorded which).

This sequence joins TRBV10-2 and TRBJ2-2, with D maybe TRBD2 (6 bases). The CDR3 has 20 amino acids. V lost 5 bases and J 5 bases, leaving 30 bases between the germline ends. Germline CDR1 reads WSHSY; CDR2 reads SAAADI. The CDR3: CASSLVPGLKGADGTGELFF. DNA of the CDR3: TGCGCCAGCAGTTTAGTTCCGGGACTGAAGGGAGCAGATGGAACCGGGGAGCTGTTTTTT.

The chain carries TRBV4-1 and TRBJ1-2; possibly TRBD1 for D (6 bases). V lost 10 bases to trimming and J lost 5 bases, with 17 bases between them. The CDR3 contains 13 residues. Germline V gives CDR1 MGHRA, CDR2 YSYEKL. This CDR3 reads CANLGQGSYGYTF. The CDR3 coding sequence is TGCGCCAACCTGGGGCAGGGGAGTTATGGCTACACCTTC.